A selection of T cell receptor beta chains follows, all from one sample in a study of blood T cell repertoires in COVID-19. This table comes from immunoSEQ multiplex PCR, and its TCRdb copy is limited to in-frame clones, with some not included. The top ten hold about a tenth of the sample, which has over 150,000 clones, roughly 84% seen once. The specimen was peripheral blood. The receptors were sampled from an elderly woman with active or convalescent COVID-19. The CDR3 runs from the conserved cysteine through the conserved F or W. Each record gives: D gene, clone size, V gene, CDR3 length, J gene, CDR3 DNA, CDR3 protein. D genes are given only for firm matches. Clone size, where shown, is once, few, many, or a class for clones that have expanded.

D gene: .
clone size: .
V gene: TRBV6-5
CDR3 length: 15
J gene: TRBJ1-3
CDR3 DNA: TGTGCCAGCAGTCGCGGGACGGCCTCTGGAAACACCATATATTTT
CDR3 protein: CASSRGTASGNTIYF

D gene: .
clone size: .
V gene: TRBV6-5
CDR3 length: 12
J gene: TRBJ2-5
CDR3 DNA: TGTGCCAGCGCAGACAGGCTCGAGACCCAGTACTTC
CDR3 protein: CASADRLETQYF

D gene: .
clone size: .
V gene: TRBV30
CDR3 length: 15
J gene: TRBJ2-1
CDR3 DNA: TGTGCCTGGAGTGTAGGACTCGAAACCTACAATGAGCAGTTCTTC
CDR3 protein: CAWSVGLETYNEQFF

D gene: .
clone size: .
V gene: TRBV7-9
CDR3 length: 12
J gene: TRBJ2-7
CDR3 DNA: TGTGCCAGCAGCTTAAGCACCTACGAGCAGTACTTC
CDR3 protein: CASSLSTYEQYF

D gene: TRBD1
clone size: few
V gene: TRBV5-1
CDR3 length: 16
J gene: TRBJ2-2
CDR3 DNA: TGCGCCAGCACGCCTTGGACAGGGGTGAACACCGGGGAGCTGTTTTTT
CDR3 protein: CASTPWTGVNTGELFF

D gene: .
clone size: .
V gene: TRBV7-3
CDR3 length: 14
J gene: TRBJ1-1
CDR3 DNA: TGTGCCAGCAGCCTGACAGCAATTAACATTGAAGCTTTCTTT
CDR3 protein: CASSLTAINIEAFF

D gene: .
clone size: .
V gene: TRBV18
CDR3 length: 14
J gene: TRBJ2-2
CDR3 DNA: TGTGCCAGCTCACCGCAGGGGGGAACCGGGGAGCTGTTTTTT
CDR3 protein: CASSPQGGTGELFF

D gene: .
clone size: .
V gene: TRBV10-3
CDR3 length: 13
J gene: TRBJ1-1
CDR3 DNA: TGTGCCACCCTCGGGGGGGCCGGCACTGAAGCTTTCTTT
CDR3 protein: CATLGGAGTEAFF

D gene: TRBD2
clone size: .
V gene: TRBV6-2/TRBV6-3
CDR3 length: 16
J gene: TRBJ2-1
CDR3 DNA: TGTGCCAGCAGTTACACGACGGGGACTAGAGAACAGGAGCAGTTCTTC
CDR3 protein: CASSYTTGTREQEQFF

D gene: TRBD2
clone size: .
V gene: TRBV3-1/TRBV3-2
CDR3 length: 14
J gene: TRBJ2-7
CDR3 DNA: TGTGCCAGCAGCCAAGAGGGAGGGGCTCACGAGCAGTACTTC
CDR3 protein: CASSQEGGAHEQYF

D gene: .
clone size: .
V gene: TRBV21-1
CDR3 length: 14
J gene: TRBJ1-4
CDR3 DNA: TGTGCCAGCAAGGAGGTTCCTAGGGATGAAAAACTGTTTTTT
CDR3 protein: CASKEVPRDEKLFF

D gene: TRBD1
clone size: .
V gene: TRBV18
CDR3 length: 16
J gene: TRBJ1-3
CDR3 DNA: TGTGCCAGCTCACACGCCCCCAGGGGGCACGGAAACACCATATATTTT
CDR3 protein: CASSHAPRGHGNTIYF

D gene: TRBD1
clone size: .
V gene: TRBV15
CDR3 length: 17
J gene: TRBJ1-1
CDR3 DNA: TGTGCCACCAGCGCCTCTATAAACAGGGGGCTCAACACTGAAGCTTTCTTT
CDR3 protein: CATSASINRGLNTEAFF

D gene: .
clone size: .
V gene: TRBV27
CDR3 length: 16
J gene: TRBJ2-1
CDR3 DNA: TGTGCCAGCAGTGGGGCCCGACAGGGAGGTCAGAATGAGCAGTTCTTC
CDR3 protein: CASSGARQGGQNEQFF

D gene: .
clone size: .
V gene: TRBV5-3
CDR3 length: 14
J gene: TRBJ1-4
CDR3 DNA: TGTGCCAGAAGCTTGGGAGGGCTCGGGGAAAAACTGTTTTTT
CDR3 protein: CARSLGGLGEKLFF

D gene: TRBD1
clone size: .
V gene: TRBV18
CDR3 length: 17
J gene: TRBJ2-5
CDR3 DNA: TGTGCCAGCTCACCACGAATCGAGACAGGGGTCCAAGAGACCCAGTACTTC
CDR3 protein: CASSPRIETGVQETQYF

D gene: .
clone size: .
V gene: TRBV21-1
CDR3 length: 16
J gene: TRBJ2-7
CDR3 DNA: TGTGCCAGCAGTCAAAAGGCGGGACAGGGTCCCTACGAGCAGTACTTC
CDR3 protein: CASSQKAGQGPYEQYF

D gene: TRBD1
clone size: .
V gene: TRBV3-1/TRBV3-2
CDR3 length: 16
J gene: TRBJ2-2
CDR3 DNA: TGTGCCAGCAGCCAAGTCAGGGGGCGCAGCACCGGGGAGCTGTTTTTT
CDR3 protein: CASSQVRGRSTGELFF

D gene: .
clone size: .
V gene: TRBV7-8
CDR3 length: 13
J gene: TRBJ1-2
CDR3 DNA: TGTGCCAGCAGCTTAGTTCGGGGACACCACTACACCTTC
CDR3 protein: CASSLVRGHHYTF

D gene: TRBD2
clone size: .
V gene: TRBV25-1
CDR3 length: 15
J gene: TRBJ2-1
CDR3 DNA: TGTGCCAGCAGTACTAGCGGGGGACTCTACAATGAGCAGTTCTTC
CDR3 protein: CASSTSGGLYNEQFF

D gene: .
clone size: .
V gene: TRBV25-1
CDR3 length: 15
J gene: TRBJ1-1
CDR3 DNA: TGTGCCAGCAGCCCTATACAGGGAACGAACACTGAAGCTTTCTTT
CDR3 protein: CASSPIQGTNTEAFF

D gene: .
clone size: few
V gene: TRBV11-3
CDR3 length: 18
J gene: TRBJ1-2
CDR3 DNA: TGTGCCAGCAGCACTAACGTAGGGGACTACTTTCAACCCTATGGCTACACCTTC
CDR3 protein: CASSTNVGDYFQPYGYTF

D gene: TRBD1
clone size: few
V gene: TRBV19
CDR3 length: 14
J gene: TRBJ1-4
CDR3 DNA: TGTGCCAGTAGTATGGACAGGGGCCGTGAAAAACTGTTTTTT
CDR3 protein: CASSMDRGREKLFF